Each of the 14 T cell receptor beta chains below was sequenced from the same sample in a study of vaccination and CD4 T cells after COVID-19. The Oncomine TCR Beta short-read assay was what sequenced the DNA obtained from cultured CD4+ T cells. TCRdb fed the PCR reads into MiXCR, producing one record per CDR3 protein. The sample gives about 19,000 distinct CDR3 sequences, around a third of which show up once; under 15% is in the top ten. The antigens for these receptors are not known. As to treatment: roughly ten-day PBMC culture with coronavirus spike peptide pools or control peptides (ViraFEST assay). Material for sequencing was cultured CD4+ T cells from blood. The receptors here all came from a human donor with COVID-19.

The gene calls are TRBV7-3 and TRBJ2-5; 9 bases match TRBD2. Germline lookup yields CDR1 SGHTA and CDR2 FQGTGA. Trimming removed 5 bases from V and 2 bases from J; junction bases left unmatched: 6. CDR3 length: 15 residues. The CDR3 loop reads CASSQAGLAQETQYF. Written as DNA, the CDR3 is TGTGCCAGCAGCCAAGCGGGACTAGCTCAAGAGACCCAGTACTTC.

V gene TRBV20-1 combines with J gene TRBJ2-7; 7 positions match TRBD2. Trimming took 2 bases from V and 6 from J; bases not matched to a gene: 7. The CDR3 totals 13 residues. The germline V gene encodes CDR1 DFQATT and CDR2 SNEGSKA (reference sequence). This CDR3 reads CSARQGGFSEQYF. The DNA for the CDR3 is TGCAGTGCTAGACAGGGAGGGTTTAGCGAGCAGTACTTC.

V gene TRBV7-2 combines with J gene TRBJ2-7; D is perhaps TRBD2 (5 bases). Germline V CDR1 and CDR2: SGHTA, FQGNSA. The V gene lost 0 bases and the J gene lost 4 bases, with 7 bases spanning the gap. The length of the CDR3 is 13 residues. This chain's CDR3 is CASSLAGEYEQYF. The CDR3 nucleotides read TGTGCCAGCAGCTTAGCTGGGGAGTACGAGCAGTACTTC.

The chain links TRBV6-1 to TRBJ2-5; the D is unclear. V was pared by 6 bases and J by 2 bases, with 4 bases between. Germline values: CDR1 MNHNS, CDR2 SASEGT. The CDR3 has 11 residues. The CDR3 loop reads CASSSQETQYF. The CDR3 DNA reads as TGTGCCAGCAGCAGTCAAGAGACCCAGTACTTC.

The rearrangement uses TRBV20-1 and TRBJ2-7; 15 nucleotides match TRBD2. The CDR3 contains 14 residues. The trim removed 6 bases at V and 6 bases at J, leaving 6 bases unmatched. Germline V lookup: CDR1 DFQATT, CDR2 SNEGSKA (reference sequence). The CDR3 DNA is TGCAGTGCCAGGACTAGCGGGGGGGCAGTCGAGCAGTACTTC. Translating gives CSARTSGGAVEQYF.

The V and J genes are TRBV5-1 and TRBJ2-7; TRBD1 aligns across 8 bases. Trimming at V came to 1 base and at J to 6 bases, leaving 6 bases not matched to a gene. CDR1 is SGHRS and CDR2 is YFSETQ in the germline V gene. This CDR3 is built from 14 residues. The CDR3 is CASSLSRTGSEQYF. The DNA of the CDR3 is TGCGCCAGCAGCTTGTCCCGGACAGGGAGCGAGCAGTACTTC.

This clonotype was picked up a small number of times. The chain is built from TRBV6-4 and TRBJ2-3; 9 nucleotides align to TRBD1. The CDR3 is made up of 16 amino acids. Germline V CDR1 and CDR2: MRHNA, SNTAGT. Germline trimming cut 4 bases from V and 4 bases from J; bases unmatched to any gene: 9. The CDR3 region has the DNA TGTGCCAGCAGTGCCCTTCCGGGACAGGGCCCAGATACGCAGTATTTT. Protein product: CASSALPGQGPDTQYF.

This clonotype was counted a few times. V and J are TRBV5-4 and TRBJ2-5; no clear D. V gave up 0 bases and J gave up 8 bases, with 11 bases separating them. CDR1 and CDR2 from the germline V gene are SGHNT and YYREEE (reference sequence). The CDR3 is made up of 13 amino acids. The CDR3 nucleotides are TGTGCCAGCAGCTTGGGTGGCTACTACACCCAGTACTTC. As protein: CASSLGGYYTQYF.

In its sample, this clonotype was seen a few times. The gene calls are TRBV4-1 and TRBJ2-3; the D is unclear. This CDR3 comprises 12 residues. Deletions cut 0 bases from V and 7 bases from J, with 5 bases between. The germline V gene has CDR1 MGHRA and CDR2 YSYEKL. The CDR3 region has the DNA TGCGCCAGCAGCCAAGAAGGCAATACGCAGTATTTT. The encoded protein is CASSQEGNTQYF.

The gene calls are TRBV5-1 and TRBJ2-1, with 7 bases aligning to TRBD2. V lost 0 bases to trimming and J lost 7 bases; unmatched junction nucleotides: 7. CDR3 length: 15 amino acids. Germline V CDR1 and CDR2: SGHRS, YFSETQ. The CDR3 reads CASSLAPAGLNEQFF. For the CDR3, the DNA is TGCGCCAGCAGCTTGGCCCCAGCGGGGTTAAATGAGCAGTTCTTC.

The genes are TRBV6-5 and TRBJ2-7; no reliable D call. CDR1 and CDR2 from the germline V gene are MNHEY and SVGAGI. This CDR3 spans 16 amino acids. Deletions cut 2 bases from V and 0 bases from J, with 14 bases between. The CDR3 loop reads CASSYRTPPVSYEQYF. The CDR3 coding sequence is TGTGCCAGCAGTTACCGTACCCCCCCAGTCTCCTACGAGCAGTACTTC.

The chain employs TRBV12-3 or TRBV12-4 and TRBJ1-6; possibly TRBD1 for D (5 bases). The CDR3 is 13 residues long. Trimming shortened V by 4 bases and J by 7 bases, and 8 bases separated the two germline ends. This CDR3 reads CASSSGENSPLHF. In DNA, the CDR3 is TGTGCCAGCAGTTCGGGGGAGAATTCACCCCTCCACTTT.

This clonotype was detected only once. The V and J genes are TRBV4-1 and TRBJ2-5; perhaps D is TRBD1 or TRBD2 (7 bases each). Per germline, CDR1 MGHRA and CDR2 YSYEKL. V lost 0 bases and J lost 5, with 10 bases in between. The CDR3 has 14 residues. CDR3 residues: CASSQDQGGETQYF. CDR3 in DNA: TGCGCCAGCAGCCAAGATCAGGGGGGGGAGACCCAGTACTTC.

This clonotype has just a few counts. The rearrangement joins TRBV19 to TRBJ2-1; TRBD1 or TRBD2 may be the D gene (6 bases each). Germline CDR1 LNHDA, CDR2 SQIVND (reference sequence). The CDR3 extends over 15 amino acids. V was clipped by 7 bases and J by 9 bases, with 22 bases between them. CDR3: CASTQTPTRGGEQFF. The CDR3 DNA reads TGTGCCAGTACCCAAACTCCAACCAGGGGAGGTGAGCAGTTCTTC.